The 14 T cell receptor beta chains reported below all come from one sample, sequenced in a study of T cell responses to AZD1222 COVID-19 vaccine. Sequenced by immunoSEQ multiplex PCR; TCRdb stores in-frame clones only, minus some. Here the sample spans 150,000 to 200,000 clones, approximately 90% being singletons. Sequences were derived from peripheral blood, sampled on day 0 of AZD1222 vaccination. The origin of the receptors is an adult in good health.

The CDR3 region has the DNA TGTGCCAGCAGGCTGACAGGGGCTGGAAACACCATATATTTT. Translating gives CASRLTGAGNTIYF. J is TRBJ1-3 and V is TRBV6-5; TRBD1 aligns across 8 bases. Germline loops: CDR1 MNHEY, CDR2 SVGAGI. The length of the CDR3 is 14 residues. The V and J ends lost 6 bases and 2 bases, in that order; junction bases with no gene match: 3.

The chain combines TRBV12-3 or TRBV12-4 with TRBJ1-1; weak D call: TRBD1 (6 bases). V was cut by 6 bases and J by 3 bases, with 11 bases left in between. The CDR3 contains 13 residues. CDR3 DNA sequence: TGTGCCAGCAGCCCGACAGGCGACACTGAAGCTTTCTTT. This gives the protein CASSPTGDTEAFF.

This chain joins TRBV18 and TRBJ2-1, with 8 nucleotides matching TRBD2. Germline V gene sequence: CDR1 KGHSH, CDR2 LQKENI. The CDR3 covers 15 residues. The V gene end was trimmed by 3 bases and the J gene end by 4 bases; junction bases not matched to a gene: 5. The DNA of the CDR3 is TGTGCCAGCTCACCTAAACTAGCGGAATACAATGAGCAGTTCTTC. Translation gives CASSPKLAEYNEQFF.

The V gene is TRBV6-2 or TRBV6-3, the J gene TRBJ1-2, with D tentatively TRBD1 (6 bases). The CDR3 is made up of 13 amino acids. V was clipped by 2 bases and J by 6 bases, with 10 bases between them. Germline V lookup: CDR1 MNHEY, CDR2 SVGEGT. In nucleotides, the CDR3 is TGTGCCAGCAGTTACGGGGGCTTTGATGGCTACACCTTC. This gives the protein CASSYGGFDGYTF.

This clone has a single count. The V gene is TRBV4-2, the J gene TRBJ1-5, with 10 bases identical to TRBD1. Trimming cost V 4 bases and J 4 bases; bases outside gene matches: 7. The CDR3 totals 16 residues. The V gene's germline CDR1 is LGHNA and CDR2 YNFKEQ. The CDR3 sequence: CASSPSGTGANQPQHF. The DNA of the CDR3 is TGTGCCAGCAGCCCGTCCGGGACAGGGGCGAATCAGCCCCAGCATTTT.

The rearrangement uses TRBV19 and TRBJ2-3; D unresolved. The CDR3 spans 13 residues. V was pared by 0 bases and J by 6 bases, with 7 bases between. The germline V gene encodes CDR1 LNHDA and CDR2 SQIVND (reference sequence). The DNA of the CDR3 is TGTGCCAGTAGTATAGATCCCGGGGATACGCAGTATTTT. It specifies CASSIDPGDTQYF.

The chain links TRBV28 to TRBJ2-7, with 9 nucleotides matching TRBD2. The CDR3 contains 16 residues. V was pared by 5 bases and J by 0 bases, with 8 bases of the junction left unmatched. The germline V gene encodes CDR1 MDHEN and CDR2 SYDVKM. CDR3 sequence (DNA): TGTGCCAGCAGTCGCGGGGGGGCGATATCCTCCTACGAGCAGTACTTC. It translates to CASSRGGAISSYEQYF.

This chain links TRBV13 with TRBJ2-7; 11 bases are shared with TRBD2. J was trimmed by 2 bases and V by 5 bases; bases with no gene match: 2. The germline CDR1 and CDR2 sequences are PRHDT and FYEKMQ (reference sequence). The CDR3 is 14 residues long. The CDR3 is CASSTGLAAYEQYF. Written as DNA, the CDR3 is TGTGCCAGCAGCACGGGACTAGCGGCCTACGAGCAGTACTTC.

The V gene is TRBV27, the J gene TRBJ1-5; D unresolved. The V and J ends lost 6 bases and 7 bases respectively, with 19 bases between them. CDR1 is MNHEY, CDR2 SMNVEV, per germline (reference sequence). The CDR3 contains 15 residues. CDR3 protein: CASRTPGRWGQPQHF. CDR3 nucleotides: TGTGCCAGCAGAACCCCGGGGAGGTGGGGACAGCCCCAGCATTTT.

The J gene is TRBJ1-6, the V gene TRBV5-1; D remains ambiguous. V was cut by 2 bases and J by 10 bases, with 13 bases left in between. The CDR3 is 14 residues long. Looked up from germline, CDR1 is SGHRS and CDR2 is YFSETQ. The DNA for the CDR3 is TGCGCCAGCAGCTTTGGCGGCCCGGACTCACCCCTCCACTTT. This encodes CASSFGGPDSPLHF. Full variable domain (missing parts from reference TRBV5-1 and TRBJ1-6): KAGVTQTPRYLIKTRGQQVTLSCSPISGHRSVSWYQQTPGQGLQFLFEYFSETQRNKGNFPGRFSGRQFSNSRSEMNVSTLELGDSALYLCASSFGGPDSPLHFGNGTRLTVT.

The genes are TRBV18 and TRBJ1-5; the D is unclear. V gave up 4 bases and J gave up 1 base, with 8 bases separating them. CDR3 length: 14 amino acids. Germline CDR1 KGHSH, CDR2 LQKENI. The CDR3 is CASSQTGSNQPQHF. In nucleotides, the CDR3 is TGTGCCAGCTCACAAACGGGGAGCAATCAGCCCCAGCATTTT.

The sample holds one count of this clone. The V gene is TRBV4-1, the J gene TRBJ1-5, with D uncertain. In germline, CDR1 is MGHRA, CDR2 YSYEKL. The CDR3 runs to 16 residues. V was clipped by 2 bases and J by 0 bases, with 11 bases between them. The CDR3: CASSQRAFLSNQPQHF. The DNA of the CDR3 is TGCGCCAGCAGCCAAAGGGCCTTCCTTAGCAATCAGCCCCAGCATTTT.

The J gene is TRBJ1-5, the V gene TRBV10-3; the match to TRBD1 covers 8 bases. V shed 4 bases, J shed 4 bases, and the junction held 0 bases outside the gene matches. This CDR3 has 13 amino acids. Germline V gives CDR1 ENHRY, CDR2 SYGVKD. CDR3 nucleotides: TGTGCCATCAGTGGACAGGGGAATCAGCCCCAGCATTTT. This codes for CAISGQGNQPQHF.

In DNA form, the CDR3 reads TGTGCCAGCAGTTCAGGGGACTACGAGCAGTACTTC. This sequence encodes CASSSGDYEQYF. The rearrangement links TRBV6-2 or TRBV6-3 to TRBJ2-7; a possible D gene is TRBD1 (6 bases). The CDR3 loop spans 12 amino acids. In germline, CDR1 is MNHEY, CDR2 SVGEGT. V lost 4 bases, J lost 3 bases, and 7 bases lay in between.